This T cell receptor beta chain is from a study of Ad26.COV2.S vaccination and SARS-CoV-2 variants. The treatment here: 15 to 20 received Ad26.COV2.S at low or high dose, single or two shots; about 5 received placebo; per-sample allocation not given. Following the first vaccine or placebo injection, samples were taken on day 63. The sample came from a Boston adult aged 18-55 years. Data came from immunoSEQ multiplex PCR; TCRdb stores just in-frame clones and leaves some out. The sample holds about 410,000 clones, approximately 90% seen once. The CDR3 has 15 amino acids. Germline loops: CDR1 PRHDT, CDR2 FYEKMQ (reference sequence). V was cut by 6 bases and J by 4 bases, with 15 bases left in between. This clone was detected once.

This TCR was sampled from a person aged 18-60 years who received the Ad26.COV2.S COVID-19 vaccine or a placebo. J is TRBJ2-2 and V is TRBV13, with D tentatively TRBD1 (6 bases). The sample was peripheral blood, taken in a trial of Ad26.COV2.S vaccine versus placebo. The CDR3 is CASRGTGRGTGELFF. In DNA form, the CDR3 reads TGTGCCAGCAGGGGAACAGGGAGAGGCACCGGGGAGCTGTTTTTT. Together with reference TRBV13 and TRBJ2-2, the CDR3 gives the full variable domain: AAGVIQSPRHLIKEKRETATLKCYPIPRHDTVYWYQQGPGQDPQFLISFYEKMQSDKGSIPDRFSAQQFSDYHSELNMSSLELGDSALYFCASRGTGRGTGELFFGEGSRLTVL.